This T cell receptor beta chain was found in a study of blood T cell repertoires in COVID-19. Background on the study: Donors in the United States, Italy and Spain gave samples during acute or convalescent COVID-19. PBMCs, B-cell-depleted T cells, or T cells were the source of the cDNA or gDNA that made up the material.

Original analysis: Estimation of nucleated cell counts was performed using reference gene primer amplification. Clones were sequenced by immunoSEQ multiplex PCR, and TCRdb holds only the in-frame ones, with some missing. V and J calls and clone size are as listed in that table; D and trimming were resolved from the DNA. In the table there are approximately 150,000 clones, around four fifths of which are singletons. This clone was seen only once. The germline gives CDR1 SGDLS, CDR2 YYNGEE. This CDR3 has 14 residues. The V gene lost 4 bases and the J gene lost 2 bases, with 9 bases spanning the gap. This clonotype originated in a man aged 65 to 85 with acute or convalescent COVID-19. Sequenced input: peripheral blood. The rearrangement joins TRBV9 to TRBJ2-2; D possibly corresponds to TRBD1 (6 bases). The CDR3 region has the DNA TGTGCCAGCAGCCGGGACACTAACACCGGGGAGCTGTTTTTT. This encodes CASSRDTNTGELFF. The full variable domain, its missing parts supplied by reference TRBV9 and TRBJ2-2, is DSGVTQTPKHLITATGQRVTLRCSPRSGDLSVYWYQQSLDQGLQFLIQYYNGEERAKGNILERFSAQQFPDLHSELNLSSLELGDSALYFCASSRDTNTGELFFGEGSRLTVL.